Given below is one T cell receptor beta chain in context. This sample was taken from a study of blood T cell repertoires in COVID-19. Clones were read by immunoSEQ multiplex PCR, and TCRdb kept only the in-frame ones, dropping some. The sample carries approximately 280,000 clones, approximately 86% recorded once. The trim removed 6 bases at V and 6 bases at J, leaving 9 bases unmatched. The length of the CDR3 is 15 residues. Germline V gene lookup returns CDR1 WSHSY and CDR2 SAAADI. The chain joins TRBV10-2 to TRBJ2-1; 9 nucleotides align to TRBD2. The sequenced sample was peripheral blood. The receptor was isolated from a woman in her twenties or thirties who had recovered from COVID-19. CDR3 DNA: TGCGCCAGCAGGAAGGGCGGGGGGGCCGCCAATGAGCAGTTCTTC. This gives the protein CASRKGGGAANEQFF.